These 26 T cell receptor beta chains share one sample of origin, sequenced in a study of radiotherapy plus CTLA-4 blockade in lung cancer. Only in-frame clones appear in the TCRdb table, and some are missing; sequencing was by immunoSEQ multiplex PCR. Of about 48,000 clones detected, more than 75% appear once; the ten largest clones hold approximately 3.3%. The specimen comprised peripheral blood, sampled from a patient treated with radiotherapy plus ipilimumab. These receptor sequences come from a human donor with non-small cell lung cancer who had stable disease on radiotherapy plus ipilimumab.

This clone was seen a single time. The J gene is TRBJ2-1, the V gene TRBV4-3; TRBD1 aligns across 7 bases. The J segment lost 4 bases and the V segment lost 3 bases, leaving 9 bases of the junction unmatched. The germline CDR1 and CDR2 sequences are LGHNA and YSLEER. The CDR3 spans 16 residues. This CDR3 reads CASSQFSGQLYNEQFF. Here the CDR3 DNA reads TGCGCCAGCAGCCAGTTTTCGGGACAGCTTTACAATGAGCAGTTCTTC.

This sequence joins TRBV7-2 and TRBJ2-5; D call uncertain. Deletions cut 5 bases from V and 7 bases from J, with 8 bases between. This CDR3 has 11 amino acids. Germline V gene data show CDR1 as SGHTA and CDR2 as FQGNSA. The CDR3 loop is CASSLGGTQYF. The CDR3 nucleotides are TGTGCCAGCAGCCTAGGCGGGACCCAGTACTTC. The full variable domain, in which reference TRBV7-2 and TRBJ2-5 provide the parts outside the CDR3, is GAGVSQSPSNKVTEKGKDVELRCDPISGHTALYWYRQSLGQGLEFLIYFQGNSAPDKSGLPSDRFSAERTGGSVSTLTIQRTQQEDSAVYLCASSLGGTQYFGPGTRLLVL.

J is TRBJ1-5 and V is TRBV28; TRBD1 matches 7 bases. This CDR3 comprises 13 residues. The ends lost 6 bases at V and 9 bases at J; junction bases unmatched: 8. The V gene's germline CDR1 is MDHEN and CDR2 SYDVKM. Here the CDR3 reads CASRRTGIGPQHF. CDR3 DNA sequence: TGTGCCAGCAGGAGGACAGGCATAGGGCCCCAGCATTTT. The full variable domain, completed using reference TRBV28 and TRBJ1-5, is DVKVTQSSRYLVKRTGEKVFLECVQDMDHENMFWYRQDPGLGLRLIYFSYDVKMKEKGDIPEGYSVSREKKERFSLILESASTNQTSMYLCASRRTGIGPQHFGDGTRLSIL.

This chain joins TRBV10-3 and TRBJ1-3; TRBD1 might be the D (5 bases). CDR1 and CDR2 (germline): ENHRY, SYGVKD. There are 14 residues in the CDR3. V dropped 3 bases and J dropped 4 bases, with 10 bases sitting between them. DNA for the CDR3: TGTGCCATCAGTGAAGGGACTTGGGGAAACACCATATATTTT. Translating it yields CAISEGTWGNTIYF.

This rearrangement joins TRBV7-3 to TRBJ2-2, with TRBD2 matching 8 bases. Trimming cost V 6 bases and J 4 bases; bases outside gene matches: 10. The CDR3 is 16 amino acids. Germline CDR1 is SGHTA and CDR2 is FQGTGA. The CDR3 sequence is CASRSEGTRGTGELFF. DNA of the CDR3: TGTGCCAGCAGATCAGAAGGGACTAGGGGCACCGGGGAGCTGTTTTTT.

The table lists this clone with a count of one. The chain recombines TRBV5-5 with TRBJ2-7; TRBD2 matches 7 bases. V was pared by 2 bases and J by 3 bases, with 2 bases of the junction left unmatched. The CDR3 consists of 13 residues. Germline V gives CDR1 SGHKS, CDR2 YYEKEE (reference sequence). For the CDR3, the DNA is TGTGCCAGCAGCTTCTCGGGGGGCTACGAGCAGTACTTC. As protein: CASSFSGGYEQYF. The variable domain in full, with the rest retrieved from reference TRBV5-5 and TRBJ2-7, is DAGVTQSPTHLIKTRGQQVTLRCSPISGHKSVSWYQQVLGQGPQFIFQYYEKEERGRGNFPDRFSARQFPNYSSELNVNALLLGDSALYLCASSFSGGYEQYFGPGTRLTVT.

V and J are TRBV6-5 and TRBJ2-1, with 8 nucleotides matching TRBD2. V trimming: 0 bases; J trimming: 6 bases; junction bases outside the gene matches: 4. Germline values: CDR1 MNHEY, CDR2 SVGAGI. The CDR3 runs to 15 residues. In DNA form, the CDR3 reads TGTGCCAGCAGTTACTCTTCGGGACTAGTCAATGAGCAGTTCTTC. It codes for CASSYSSGLVNEQFF.

The chain links TRBV5-1 to TRBJ1-1, with TRBD1 matching 8 bases. The CDR3 is made up of 14 amino acids. Trimming cost V 0 bases and J 4 bases; bases outside gene matches: 2. Germline V lookup: CDR1 SGHRS, CDR2 YFSETQ. CDR3 residues: CASSLDRGSTEAFF. In nucleotides, the CDR3 is TGCGCCAGCAGCTTGGACAGGGGGAGCACTGAAGCTTTCTTT.

V usage is TRBV30 and J usage is TRBJ2-7; D possibly corresponds to TRBD2 (7 bases). Germline loops: CDR1 GTSNPN, CDR2 SVGIG (reference sequence). The CDR3 is 14 amino acids. Trimming took off 3 bases at V and 7 bases at J, with 19 bases between the two ends. The CDR3 region is CAWSRLGGAYEQYF. The CDR3 DNA is TGTGCCTGGAGCCGACTGGGGGGGGCGTATGAGCAGTACTTC.

This clone was recorded only once. This rearrangement joins TRBV4-1 to TRBJ1-1; 7 bases agree with TRBD1. The CDR3 is made up of 17 amino acids. The germline gives CDR1 MGHRA, CDR2 YSYEKL. V shed 0 bases, J shed 6 bases, and the junction held 13 bases outside the gene matches. The CDR3 reads CASSQDRGGQVWAEAFF. The CDR3 nucleotides are TGCGCCAGCAGCCAAGATCGCGGCGGACAGGTCTGGGCTGAAGCTTTCTTT.

The chain employs TRBV7-2 and TRBJ2-5, with D tentatively TRBD2 (7 bases). The better agreement between TRBJ2-7 and the DNA end casts doubt on the J call. The CDR3 extends over 18 amino acids. Germline CDR1 SGHTA, CDR2 FQGNSA. The CDR3 nucleotides are TGTGCCAGCAGGACCTTAGGGGGGGCAGGGATCTACTCCTACGAGCAGTACTTC. Amino acid sequence: CASRTLGGAGIYSYEQYF.

This clone showed up just once. The V and J genes are TRBV6-6 and TRBJ2-5, with TRBD2 matching 9 bases. Germline CDR1 reads MNHNY; CDR2 reads SVGAGI (reference sequence). The length of the CDR3 is 15 residues. J gave up 3 bases and V 4 bases, and 6 bases lay outside the gene matches. CDR3 nucleotides: TGTGCCAGCAGTTCCGAGACTAGCGGTAAAGAGACCCAGTACTTC. It codes for CASSSETSGKETQYF.

This clone has only one observation. The chain joins TRBV7-9 to TRBJ1-1; tentative D call: TRBD1 (6 bases). Trimming took 4 bases from V and 6 from J, leaving 15 bases between them. This CDR3 comprises 14 residues. CDR1 and CDR2 from the germline V gene are SEHNR and FQNEAQ (reference sequence). The CDR3 DNA follows: TGTGCCAGCAGCTCGGTCAACAGGGACGCTGAAGCTTTCTTT. Translation gives CASSSVNRDAEAFF.

CDR3 in amino acids: CASSNGQGGETQYF. DNA for the CDR3: TGCGCCAGCAGCAACGGCCAGGGAGGAGAGACCCAGTACTTC. This chain connects TRBV5-1 to TRBJ2-5; TRBD2 is a possible D gene (6 bases). Germline V CDR1 and CDR2: SGHRS, YFSETQ. The V end was cut by 4 bases, the J end by 4 bases, with 14 bases between. The length of the CDR3 is 14 residues.

The rearrangement joins TRBV27 to TRBJ2-7, with 7 bases lining up with TRBD2. The germline CDR1 and CDR2 sequences are MNHEY and SMNVEV (reference sequence). This CDR3 contains 13 residues. The trim removed 6 bases at V and 5 bases at J, leaving 7 bases unmatched. Here the CDR3 reads CASRPGLADEQYF. The CDR3 DNA sequence: TGTGCCAGCAGACCAGGTCTAGCGGACGAGCAGTACTTC.

This chain joins TRBV25-1 and TRBJ2-7; 8 nucleotides line up with TRBD1. The germline CDR1 and CDR2 sequences are MGHDK and SYGVNS. This CDR3 contains 13 residues. The junction had 4 bases not matched to a gene; V was cut back by 7 bases and J by 2 bases. The CDR3 reads CASNQQGAYEQYF. Here the CDR3 DNA reads TGTGCCAGCAATCAACAGGGGGCCTACGAGCAGTACTTC.

The V and J genes are TRBV11-1 and TRBJ2-1; 11 positions match TRBD1. The trim removed 6 bases at V and 2 bases at J, leaving 9 bases unmatched. The CDR3 covers 17 residues. Germline V CDR1 and CDR2: SGHAT, FQDESV (reference sequence). The CDR3 DNA is TGTGCCAGCAGTTTCGCCGGGACAGGGGGGACCTACAATGAGCAGTTCTTC. It yields the protein CASSFAGTGGTYNEQFF.

The genes are TRBV21-1 and TRBJ2-7; the D call of TRBD1 is as the table states it, not checked on the DNA. TRBV21-1 is a known pseudogene. The CDR3 has 16 amino acids. The CDR3 region has the DNA TGTGCCAGCAGCAAACTCCGGGACAGACTTTCCTACGAGCAGTACTTC. This encodes CASSKLRDRLSYEQYF.

The chain joins TRBV19 to TRBJ1-5, with 8 bases aligning to TRBD1. From germline, CDR1 is LNHDA and CDR2 SQIVND (reference sequence). The CDR3 has 14 residues. V dropped 7 bases and J dropped 6; count of bases not matched to a gene: 8. The CDR3 DNA sequence: TGTGCCAGTATCGGGCAGGGGGCGATTCAGCCCCAGCATTTT. Its translation is CASIGQGAIQPQHF.

This clone was recorded only once. The rearrangement links TRBV7-9 to TRBJ2-5; D gene unclear. Near its end, the DNA agrees better with TRBJ2-7, so the J call may be wrong. The CDR3 totals 11 residues. Germline loops: CDR1 SEHNR, CDR2 FQNEAQ (reference sequence). The CDR3: CASSANREQYF. CDR3 coding DNA: TGTGCCAGCAGCGCTAATCGCGAGCAGTACTTC.

The count of this clone is one. The chain uses TRBV5-5 and TRBJ1-3, with D unresolved. V lost 0 bases, J lost 4 bases, and 5 bases lay in between. This CDR3 is 13 amino acids long. Germline-derived CDR1 and CDR2 are SGHKS and YYEKEE (reference sequence). CDR3 nucleotide sequence: TGTGCCAGCAGCTTGGATCCGGGAAACACCATATATTTT. This codes for CASSLDPGNTIYF.

The rearrangement uses TRBV25-1 and TRBJ2-5; maybe TRBD1 (6 bases). With 3 bases removed from V and 3 bases from J, the gap between germline ends came to 17 bases. The CDR3 contains 16 residues. Germline V gives CDR1 MGHDK, CDR2 SYGVNS. As DNA, the CDR3 is TGTGCCAGCAGTGACCAAGGGTACCAGGGGAAAGAGACCCAGTACTTC. Residues: CASSDQGYQGKETQYF.

This clone is a singleton in its sample. V usage is TRBV13 and J usage is TRBJ2-7; D remains ambiguous. Germline-derived CDR1 and CDR2 are PRHDT and FYEKMQ (reference sequence). This CDR3 contains 16 residues. The V end lost 6 bases, the J end lost 2 bases, and 20 bases lay between the germline ends. CDR3 nucleotide sequence: TGTGCCAGCAGGATGGTGGTAGCCGATTTACCCTACGAGCAGTACTTC. This gives the protein CASRMVVADLPYEQYF. The variable domain in full, with the rest retrieved from reference TRBV13 and TRBJ2-7, is AAGVIQSPRHLIKEKRETATLKCYPIPRHDTVYWYQQGPGQDPQFLISFYEKMQSDKGSIPDRFSAQQFSDYHSELNMSSLELGDSALYFCASRMVVADLPYEQYFGPGTRLTVT.

V usage is TRBV5-1 and J usage is TRBJ1-1, with a possible D match to TRBD1 (5 bases). Germline V gives CDR1 SGHRS, CDR2 YFSETQ. The V end lost 5 bases, the J end lost 5 bases, and 7 bases lay between the germline ends. The CDR3 spans 11 residues. CDR3 nucleotide sequence: TGCGCCAGCAGAGGGGAAACTGAAGCTTTCTTT. The encoded protein is CASRGETEAFF.

Remarks on this clone: The junction shows a germline mismatch at one end, possibly a read error. The chain carries TRBV29-1 and TRBJ1-1, with D unclear. The CDR3 totals 8 residues. Germline CDR1 and CDR2: SQVTM and ANQGSEA. CDR3 amino acids: CSVGGLLF. The CDR3 coding sequence is TGCAGCGTTGGCGGATTATTATTT.

Here the CDR3 DNA reads TGCGCCAGCAGCCGGGAAGAGACCCAGTACTTC. Protein product: CASSREETQYF. V gene TRBV10-2 combines with J gene TRBJ2-5; D unresolved. There are 11 residues in the CDR3. Germline CDR1 is WSHSY and CDR2 is SAAADI. V was cut by 6 bases and J by 3 bases, with 5 bases left in between.